The present T cell receptor beta chain was sequenced within a study of glioma-infiltrating T cells after dendritic cell vaccination (dated by TCRdb to 2016 to 2017). Regarding the complete study: The cohort comprised roughly 15 glioblastoma patients from Phase I and II dendritic cell vaccination trials, 9 newly diagnosed and 6 with recurrent disease. In glioblastoma patients vaccinated with dendritic cells, deep sequencing of TCR beta CDR3 regions served to measure tumor-infiltrating lymphocyte content and to compare repertoires between tumor and blood. Patients received autologous tumor lysate-pulsed dendritic cell vaccination between the early 2000s and the early 2010s. Patients received three intradermal dendritic cell vaccine injections at biweekly intervals in the arm below the axilla. The vaccine consisted of monocyte-derived dendritic cells cultured seven to eight days with IL-4 and GM-CSF, then pulsed overnight with autologous tumor lysate. TCR sequencing metrics, including TIL content and tumor-blood repertoire overlap, were correlated with survival after dendritic cell vaccination.

A word on this clone: The clone's antigen remains unknown. Base qualities were left out, and no much larger clone turns up one base away.

TCRB CDR3 regions were amplified from approximately 2 ug genomic DNA, or all available DNA if less, using the immunoSEQ assay. The multiplex PCR relied on 60 forward primers for TCR V beta segments and 13 reverse primers for J beta segments. Synthetic control templates were spiked into each sample at limiting dilution to estimate reads per starting template. The Illumina HiSeq System generated sequencing reads of 87 bp. The study's processing was this. To remove PCR and sequencing errors, closely related sequences were merged with a nearest neighbor algorithm. TCR overlap was measured as the percentage of unique tumor TCR beta sequences also present in the same patient's peripheral blood. TCRdb re-hosts the immuneACCESS table, in-frame sequences only. Its copies lack some clones; in the studies checked, an unresolved V gene accounts for under half of them, and the cause for the rest is not known. The V and J calls and clone size were taken over from that table, and D and trimming were inferred from the DNA. This sample holds about 82,000 clones; approximately 90% were observed only once. About 3% of the sample belongs to the ten largest clones.

Here is what the overall study found, with its caveats: The three-group TCR overlap response model was described as speculative and requiring prospective validation. The cohort was small and heterogeneous, only a few patients had full blood and tumor sets, and even fewer had initial-recurrent tumor pairs. TCR clonality showed no direct relationship with survival, which suggests that a diverse polyclonal response may matter. After dendritic cell vaccination, a higher estimated pretreatment TIL content predicted longer time to progression and overall survival.

Selection of patients required sufficient residual fresh-frozen tumor tissue and over two years of available survival data. Although molecular status otherwise differed among the glioblastoma patients, no patient had an isocitrate dehydrogenase mutation. PBMC were collected before vaccination, two weeks after the third vaccination, and at tumor progression if progression occurred. The Qiagen DNeasy Blood extraction Kit was used to extract genomic DNA. The input for sequencing was blood, taken before dendritic cell vaccination. This clonotype originated in a human donor with glioblastoma.

The CDR3 protein is CASSANRDSGNTEAFF. The DNA reads TGTGCCAGCAGCGCCAACCGGGACAGCGGAAACACTGAAGCTTTCTTT. The chain links TRBV9 with TRBJ1-1; the central 7 bases match TRBD1. From cysteine to phenylalanine, the CDR3 is 16 amino acids long. Only the CDR3 DNA stays, 48 bases, in frame from base 1. V and J are trimmed by 3 bases and 2 bases, and the gene matches miss 10 bases of the junction. The germline V gene gives CDR1 as SGDLS and CDR2 as YYNGEE.